A single sample is the source of the 24 T cell receptor beta chains below, sequenced in a study of PD-1 blockade in classical Hodgkin lymphoma. Brentuximab vedotin exposure varied, and every patient relapsed after autologous stem cell transplantation. Data came from immunoSEQ multiplex PCR; TCRdb stores just in-frame clones and leaves some out. The sample has some 24,000 clones; around 80% are singletons. The source material was peripheral blood mononuclear cells (PBMCs), sampled at baseline. These receptors were obtained from a human donor with classical Hodgkin lymphoma.

The chain is built from TRBV27 and TRBJ1-6; 7 bases line up with TRBD1. This CDR3 region has 15 residues. The V segment lost 3 bases and the J segment 7 bases; nucleotides outside the gene matches: 6. The germline V gene encodes CDR1 MNHEY and CDR2 SMNVEV (reference sequence). This CDR3 reads CASSLLGTVNSPLHF. CDR3 DNA sequence: TGTGCCAGCAGTTTGCTGGGGACAGTAAATTCACCCCTCCACTTT.

V usage is TRBV5-1 and J usage is TRBJ2-7; 14 bases line up with TRBD2. There are 19 residues in the CDR3. V was clipped by 9 bases and J by 3 bases; unmatched bases: 20. Germline V gene sequence: CDR1 SGHRS, CDR2 YFSETQ. CDR3 in DNA: TGCGCCAAACCGGACAGACAGCGAGGACTAGCGGGGGGCTACTACGAGCAGTACTTC. Encoded protein: CAKPDRQRGLAGGYYEQYF.

The rearrangement links TRBV5-1 to TRBJ1-4; D not certain. In germline, CDR1 is SGHRS, CDR2 YFSETQ. The CDR3 covers 14 residues. Trimming took off 0 bases at V and 8 bases at J, with 11 bases between the two ends. The CDR3, as DNA: TGCGCCAGCAGCTTGGACCCGGTGGGGGAAAAACTGTTTTTT. It encodes CASSLDPVGEKLFF. Based on the CDR3 plus reference TRBV5-1 and TRBJ1-4, the full variable domain is KAGVTQTPRYLIKTRGQQVTLSCSPISGHRSVSWYQQTPGQGLQFLFEYFSETQRNKGNFPGRFSGRQFSNSRSEMNVSTLELGDSALYLCASSLDPVGEKLFFGSGTQLSVL.

The genes are TRBV5-8 and TRBJ2-3; maybe TRBD2 (6 bases). This CDR3 region has 16 residues. The germline CDR1 and CDR2 sequences are SGHTS and YDEGEE. V lost 1 base to trimming and J lost 0 bases, with 12 bases between them. CDR3 region: CASSLTGGTSTDTQYF. In nucleotides, the CDR3 is TGTGCCAGCAGCTTGACCGGGGGTACTAGCACAGATACGCAGTATTTT. The whole variable domain, remainder taken from reference TRBV5-8 and TRBJ2-3, is EAGVTQSPTHLIKTRGQQATLRCSPISGHTSVYWYQQALGLGLQFLLWYDEGEERNRGNFPPRFSGRQFPNYSSELNVNALELEDSALYLCASSLTGGTSTDTQYFGPGTRLTVL.

The chain is built from TRBV13 and TRBJ2-7, with a tentative D call TRBD2 (5 bases). Germline CDR1 PRHDT, CDR2 FYEKMQ (reference sequence). V lost 1 base, J lost 3 bases, and 7 bases lay in between. CDR3 length: 13 amino acids. Here the CDR3 reads CASSLVGDYEQYF. The CDR3 DNA is TGTGCCAGCAGCTTAGTGGGAGACTACGAGCAGTACTTC.

A single count supports this clone. J is TRBJ2-7 and V is TRBV6-5; D is ambiguous. With 5 bases removed from V and 4 bases from J, the gap between germline ends came to 6 bases. This CDR3 region has 11 residues. Germline CDR1 is MNHEY and CDR2 is SVGAGI. The CDR3 sequence is CASSVGYEQYF. The CDR3 DNA follows: TGTGCCAGCAGTGTAGGGTACGAGCAGTACTTC.

This chain joins TRBV7-9 and TRBJ2-7, with 9 bases identical to TRBD2. In germline, CDR1 is SEHNR, CDR2 FQNEAQ (reference sequence). V lost 0 bases, J lost 5 bases, and 11 bases stayed unmatched. The CDR3 covers 17 residues. CDR3 in DNA: TGTGCCAGCAGCTTAGCCGAACTAGTAGCGGGGGAGGACGAGCAGTACTTC. This codes for CASSLAELVAGEDEQYF.

The chain couples TRBV11-2 to TRBJ1-5; no clear D. Germline V CDR1 and CDR2: SGHAT, FQNNGV. V was clipped by 0 bases and J by 2 bases, with 8 bases between them. The CDR3 spans 15 residues. The CDR3 DNA reads TGTGCCAGCAGCTTAGATGGAGCCGGCAATCAGCCCCAGCATTTT. Its translation is CASSLDGAGNQPQHF.

The CDR3, as DNA: TGCGCCAGCAGCCAATCGTATGGCCCCGATGAGCAGTTCTTC. Its translation is CASSQSYGPDEQFF. The chain uses TRBV4-1 and TRBJ2-1; D gene unclear. The CDR3 length is 14 residues. Germline V gives CDR1 MGHRA, CDR2 YSYEKL. Trimming took 2 bases from V and 8 from J, leaving 13 bases between them.

The chain joins TRBV6-1 to TRBJ1-6; the D is unclear. Germline V gene data show CDR1 as MNHNS and CDR2 as SASEGT. The CDR3 covers 13 residues. V lost 5 bases to trimming and J lost 11 bases, with 13 bases between them. CDR3 region: CASSPRTQTPLHF. The CDR3 DNA sequence: TGTGCCAGCAGTCCCCGGACCCAGACACCCCTCCACTTT.

The chain is built from TRBV4-2 and TRBJ2-1; 14 bases map to TRBD2. CDR3 size: 16 residues. Looked up from germline, CDR1 is LGHNA and CDR2 is YNFKEQ. V trimming: 1 base; J trimming: 6 bases; junction bases outside the gene matches: 2. CDR3 protein: CASSQVGLAGVNEQFF. The CDR3 DNA is TGTGCCAGCAGCCAAGTGGGACTAGCGGGGGTCAATGAGCAGTTCTTC.

The chain couples TRBV7-2 to TRBJ2-1, with 9 bases that match TRBD1. CDR1 is SGHTA, CDR2 FQGNSA, per germline. The CDR3 consists of 13 residues. V lost 5 bases and J lost 10; bases outside the gene matches: 6. The CDR3 region has the DNA TGTGCCAGCAGCCCGTGGACAGGGGACGAGCAGTTCTTC. It encodes CASSPWTGDEQFF.

The rearrangement uses TRBV10-3 and TRBJ1-3, with D unresolved. This CDR3 spans 15 amino acids. Deletions cut 3 bases from V and 0 bases from J, with 9 bases between. Germline CDR1 reads ENHRY; CDR2 reads SYGVKD. The CDR3 is CAISEGISSGNTIYF. CDR3 DNA: TGTGCCATCAGTGAAGGGATCTCCTCTGGAAACACCATATATTTT.

The gene calls are TRBV9 and TRBJ2-3, with D perhaps TRBD1 or TRBD2 (6 bases each). Trimming left V 0 bases short and J 2 bases short, with 19 bases between. The germline V gene encodes CDR1 SGDLS and CDR2 YYNGEE. The CDR3 length is 18 residues. The CDR3 sequence is CASSVASRTGGVTDTQYF. The DNA for the CDR3 is TGTGCCAGCAGCGTAGCGTCTCGAACCGGGGGCGTCACAGATACGCAGTATTTT.

This sequence joins TRBV6-6 and TRBJ2-4, with a tentative D call TRBD1 (7 bases). This CDR3 has 16 residues. Germline V lookup: CDR1 MNHNY, CDR2 SVGAGI (reference sequence). The V gene lost 6 bases and the J gene lost 4 bases, with 19 bases spanning the gap. CDR3 nucleotide sequence: TGTGCCAGCAGGGAAATAAGACAGGGAGGAAAAAACATTCAGTACTTC. Its protein is CASREIRQGGKNIQYF.

The chain's CDR3 is CASSPGSGGSETQYF. CDR3 in DNA: TGTGCCAGCAGCCCGGGTAGCGGGGGGTCGGAGACCCAGTACTTC. The chain combines TRBV11-1 with TRBJ2-5; 10 bases agree with TRBD2. Germline V gives CDR1 SGHAT, CDR2 FQDESV (reference sequence). V lost 5 bases, J lost 5 bases, and 8 bases stayed unmatched. This CDR3 has 15 residues.

This rearrangement joins TRBV19 to TRBJ1-1; D is uncertain. The CDR3 runs 12 residues. The V gene's germline CDR1 is LNHDA and CDR2 SQIVND (reference sequence). Trimming removed 4 bases at V and 3 bases at J, with 6 bases between. This chain's CDR3 is CASSRLYTEAFF. DNA of the CDR3: TGTGCCAGTAGTAGGTTGTACACTGAAGCTTTCTTT.

This chain joins TRBV4-3 and TRBJ2-1; D ambiguous. Germline CDR1 and CDR2: LGHNA and YSLEER. CDR3 length: 16 residues. The germline V and J ends were trimmed by 1 base and 2 bases, with 12 bases remaining between them. Written as DNA, the CDR3 is TGCGCCAGCAGCCAAGGGTCAGGTGATCCCTACAATGAGCAGTTCTTC. This codes for CASSQGSGDPYNEQFF.

This clone showed up just a few times. V is TRBV5-1 and J is TRBJ1-6; D not resolved. This CDR3 comprises 14 residues. Germline V gives CDR1 SGHRS, CDR2 YFSETQ. Between the trimmed V and J ends, which lost 7 bases and 10 bases, there was a span of 18 bases. In DNA form, the CDR3 reads TGCGCCAGCCGTCGCGAAGGGTCCAGCTCACCCCTCCACTTT. Translated, it gives CASRREGSSSPLHF.

This sequence joins TRBV5-1 and TRBJ2-7, with a weak D call TRBD2 (6 bases). The germline V gene has CDR1 SGHRS and CDR2 YFSETQ. The CDR3 has 13 residues. Trimming took 0 bases from V and 3 from J, leaving 7 bases between them. The CDR3 region has the DNA TGCGCCAGCAGCTTGGGGGAGGACTACGAGCAGTACTTC. This codes for CASSLGEDYEQYF.

This chain connects TRBV2 to TRBJ2-7; D is unclear. Germline V gene lookup returns CDR1 SNHLY and CDR2 FYNNEI. The CDR3 runs to 14 residues. V lost 3 bases and J lost 2, with 11 bases in between. The CDR3 sequence: CASSEAQVPYEQYF. CDR3 DNA: TGTGCCAGCAGTGAGGCTCAAGTCCCCTACGAGCAGTACTTC.

This chain links TRBV7-3 with TRBJ2-2; tentative D call: TRBD1 (5 bases). V gave up 5 bases and J gave up 7 bases, with 8 bases separating them. CDR3 size: 12 residues. Germline assignment: CDR1 SGHTA and CDR2 FQGTGA. CDR3 sequence reads: CASSLQGGELFF. The CDR3 coding sequence is TGTGCCAGCAGCCTGCAGGGCGGGGAGCTGTTTTTT.

The chain employs TRBV6-1 and TRBJ2-5, with D unresolved. Germline lookup yields CDR1 MNHNS and CDR2 SASEGT. The CDR3 totals 14 residues. V was clipped by 9 bases and J by 2 bases, with 16 bases between them. The CDR3 sequence is CASRKPGPQETQYF. For the CDR3, the DNA is TGTGCCAGTAGGAAGCCGGGTCCGCAAGAGACCCAGTACTTC.

The chain joins TRBV18 to TRBJ2-7; TRBD1 might be the D (5 bases). The V end was cut by 1 base, the J end by 0 bases, with 13 bases between. The CDR3 consists of 16 residues. Germline V gene sequence: CDR1 KGHSH, CDR2 LQKENI. As DNA, the CDR3 is TGTGCCAGCTCACCACGGGTAGGGGCCAGCTCCTACGAGCAGTACTTC. The encoded protein is CASSPRVGASSYEQYF.